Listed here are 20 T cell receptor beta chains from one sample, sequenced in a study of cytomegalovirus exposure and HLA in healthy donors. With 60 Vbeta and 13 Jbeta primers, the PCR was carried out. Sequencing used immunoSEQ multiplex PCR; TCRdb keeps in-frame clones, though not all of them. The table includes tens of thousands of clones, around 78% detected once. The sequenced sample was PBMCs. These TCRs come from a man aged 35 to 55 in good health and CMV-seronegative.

The CDR3 reads CASSTGTSGRLPYNEQFF. CDR3 bases: TGTGCCAGTAGTACGGGGACTAGCGGGAGATTACCTTACAATGAGCAGTTCTTC. This chain uses TRBV19 with TRBJ2-1; 14 bases are a match to TRBD2. Per germline, CDR1 LNHDA and CDR2 SQIVND (reference sequence). V was clipped by 4 bases and J by 4 bases; unmatched bases: 9. This CDR3 spans 18 amino acids.

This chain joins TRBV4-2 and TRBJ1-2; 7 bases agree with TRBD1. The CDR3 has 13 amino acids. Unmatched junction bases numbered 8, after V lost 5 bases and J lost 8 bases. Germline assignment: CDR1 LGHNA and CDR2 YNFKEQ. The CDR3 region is CASSFRDSTGYTF. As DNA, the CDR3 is TGTGCCAGCAGCTTCCGGGACAGCACGGGCTACACCTTC.

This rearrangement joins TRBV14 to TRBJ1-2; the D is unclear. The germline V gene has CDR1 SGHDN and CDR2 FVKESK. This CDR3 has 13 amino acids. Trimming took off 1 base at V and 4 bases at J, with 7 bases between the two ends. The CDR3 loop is CASSQVYFYGYTF. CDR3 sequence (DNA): TGTGCCAGCAGCCAAGTATATTTCTATGGCTACACCTTC.

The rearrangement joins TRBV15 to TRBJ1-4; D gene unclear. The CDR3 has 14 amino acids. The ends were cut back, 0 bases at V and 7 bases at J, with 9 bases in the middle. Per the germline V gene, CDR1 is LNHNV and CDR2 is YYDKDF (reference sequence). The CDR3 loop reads CATSRERAREKLFF. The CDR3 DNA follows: TGTGCCACCAGCAGAGAGAGGGCCCGTGAAAAACTGTTTTTT.

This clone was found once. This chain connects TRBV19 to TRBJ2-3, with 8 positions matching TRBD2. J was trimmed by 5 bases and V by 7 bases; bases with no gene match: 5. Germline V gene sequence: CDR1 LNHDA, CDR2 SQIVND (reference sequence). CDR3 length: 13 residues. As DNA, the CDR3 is TGTGCCAGTATGGTCCTAGCGGGAGATACGCAGTATTTT. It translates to CASMVLAGDTQYF.

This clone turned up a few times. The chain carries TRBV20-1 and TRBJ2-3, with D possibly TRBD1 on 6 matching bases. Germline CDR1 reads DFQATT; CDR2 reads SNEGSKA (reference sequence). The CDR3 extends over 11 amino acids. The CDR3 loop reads CTPRGADTQYF. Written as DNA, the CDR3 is TGCACCCCCAGGGGAGCAGATACGCAGTATTTT.

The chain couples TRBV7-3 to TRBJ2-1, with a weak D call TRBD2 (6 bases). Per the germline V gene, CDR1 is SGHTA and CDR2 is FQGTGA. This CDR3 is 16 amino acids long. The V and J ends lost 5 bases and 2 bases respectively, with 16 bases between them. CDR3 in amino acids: CASSTLGGTPYNEQFF. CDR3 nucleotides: TGTGCCAGCAGCACCCTTGGCGGGACCCCCTACAATGAGCAGTTCTTC.

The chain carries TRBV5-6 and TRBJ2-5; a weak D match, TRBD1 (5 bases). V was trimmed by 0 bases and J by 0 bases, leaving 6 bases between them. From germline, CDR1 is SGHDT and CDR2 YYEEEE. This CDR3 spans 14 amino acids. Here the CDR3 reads CASSLDRYQETQYF. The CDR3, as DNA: TGTGCCAGCAGCTTGGACAGGTACCAAGAGACCCAGTACTTC.

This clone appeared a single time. The CDR3 DNA sequence: TGTGCCAGCAGCCATAGGACAGGGCTGCCTGGAAACACCATATATTTT. Translated, it gives CASSHRTGLPGNTIYF. This chain links TRBV13 with TRBJ1-3; 8 bases are shared with TRBD1. After removal of 5 bases from V and 2 bases from J, the junction contained 8 bases not matched to a gene. The CDR3 extends over 16 amino acids. CDR1 and CDR2 from the germline V gene are PRHDT and FYEKMQ (reference sequence).

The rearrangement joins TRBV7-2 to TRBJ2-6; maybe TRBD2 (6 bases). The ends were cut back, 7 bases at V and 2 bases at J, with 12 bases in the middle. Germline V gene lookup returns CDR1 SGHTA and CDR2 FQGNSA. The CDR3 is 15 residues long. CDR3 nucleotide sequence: TGTGCCAGCACCGTTGGAGGGACTGGGGCCAACGTCCTGACTTTC. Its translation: CASTVGGTGANVLTF.

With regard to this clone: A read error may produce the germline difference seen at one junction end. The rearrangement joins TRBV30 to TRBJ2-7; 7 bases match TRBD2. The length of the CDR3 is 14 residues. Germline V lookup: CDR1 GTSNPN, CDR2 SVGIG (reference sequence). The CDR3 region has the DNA TGTGCCGGGAGGGGAGCGGAAAGGTCCCACGAGCAGTACTTC. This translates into CAGRGAERSHEQYF.

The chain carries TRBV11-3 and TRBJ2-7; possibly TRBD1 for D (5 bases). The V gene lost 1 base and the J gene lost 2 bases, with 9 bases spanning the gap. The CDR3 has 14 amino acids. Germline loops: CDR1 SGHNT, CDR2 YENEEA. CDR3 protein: CASSLGTGPYEQYF. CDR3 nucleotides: TGTGCCAGCAGCTTAGGAACAGGACCCTACGAGCAGTACTTC. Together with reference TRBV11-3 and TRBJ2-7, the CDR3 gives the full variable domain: EAGVVQSPRYKIIEKKQPVAFWCNPISGHNTLYWYLQNLGQGPELLIRYENEEAVDDSQLPKDRFSAERLKGVDSTLKIQPAELGDSAVYLCASSLGTGPYEQYFGPGTRLTVT.

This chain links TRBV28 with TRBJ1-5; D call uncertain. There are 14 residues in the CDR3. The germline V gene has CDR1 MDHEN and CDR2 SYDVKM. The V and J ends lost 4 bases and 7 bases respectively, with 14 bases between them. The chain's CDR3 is CASSSLGEFQPQHF. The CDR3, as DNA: TGTGCCAGCAGTTCGCTGGGCGAGTTCCAGCCCCAGCATTTT.

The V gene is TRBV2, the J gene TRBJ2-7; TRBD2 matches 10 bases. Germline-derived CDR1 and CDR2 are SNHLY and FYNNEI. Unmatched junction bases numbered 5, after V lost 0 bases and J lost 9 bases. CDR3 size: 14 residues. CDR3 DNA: TGTGCCAGCAGTGAAGCCCTAGCGGGAGAAGGGCAGTACTTC. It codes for CASSEALAGEGQYF.

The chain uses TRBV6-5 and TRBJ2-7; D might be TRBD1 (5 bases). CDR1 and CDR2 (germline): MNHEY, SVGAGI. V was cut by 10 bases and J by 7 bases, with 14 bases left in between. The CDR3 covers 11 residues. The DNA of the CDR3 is TGTGCCACAACCGAGGACAAGGAGCAGTACTTC. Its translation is CATTEDKEQYF.

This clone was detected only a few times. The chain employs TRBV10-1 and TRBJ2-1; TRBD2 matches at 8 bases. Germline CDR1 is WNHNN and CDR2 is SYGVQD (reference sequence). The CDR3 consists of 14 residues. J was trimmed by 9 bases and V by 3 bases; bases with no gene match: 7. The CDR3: CASSDGTRTGEQFF. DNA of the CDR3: TGCGCCAGCAGTGACGGGACTAGGACGGGTGAGCAGTTCTTC.

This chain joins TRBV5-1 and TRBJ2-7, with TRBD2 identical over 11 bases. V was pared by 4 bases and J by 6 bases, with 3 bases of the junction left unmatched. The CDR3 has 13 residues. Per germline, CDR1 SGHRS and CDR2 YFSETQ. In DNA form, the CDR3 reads TGCGCCAGCAGCACTAGCGGGAGTTCCGAGCAGTACTTC. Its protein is CASSTSGSSEQYF.

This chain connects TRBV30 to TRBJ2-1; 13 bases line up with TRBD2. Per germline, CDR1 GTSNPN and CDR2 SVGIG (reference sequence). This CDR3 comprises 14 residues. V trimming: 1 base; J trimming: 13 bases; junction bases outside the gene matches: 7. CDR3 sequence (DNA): TGTGCCTGGAGTGCGGGACTAGCGGGATTAAACCAGTTCTTC. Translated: CAWSAGLAGLNQFF.

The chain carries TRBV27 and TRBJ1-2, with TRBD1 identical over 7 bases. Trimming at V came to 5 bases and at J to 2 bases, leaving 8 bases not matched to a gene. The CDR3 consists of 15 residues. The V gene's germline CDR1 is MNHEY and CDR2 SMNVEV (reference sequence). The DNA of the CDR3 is TGTGCCAGCAGTACAAACCGGGACAGAAACTATGGCTACACCTTC. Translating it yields CASSTNRDRNYGYTF.

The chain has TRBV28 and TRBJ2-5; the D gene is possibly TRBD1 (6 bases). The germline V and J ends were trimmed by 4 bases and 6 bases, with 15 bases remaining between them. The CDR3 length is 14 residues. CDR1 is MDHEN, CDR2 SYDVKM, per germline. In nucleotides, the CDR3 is TGTGCCAGCAGTTCCTCACAGGGTTTGCAGACCCAGTACTTC. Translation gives CASSSSQGLQTQYF.